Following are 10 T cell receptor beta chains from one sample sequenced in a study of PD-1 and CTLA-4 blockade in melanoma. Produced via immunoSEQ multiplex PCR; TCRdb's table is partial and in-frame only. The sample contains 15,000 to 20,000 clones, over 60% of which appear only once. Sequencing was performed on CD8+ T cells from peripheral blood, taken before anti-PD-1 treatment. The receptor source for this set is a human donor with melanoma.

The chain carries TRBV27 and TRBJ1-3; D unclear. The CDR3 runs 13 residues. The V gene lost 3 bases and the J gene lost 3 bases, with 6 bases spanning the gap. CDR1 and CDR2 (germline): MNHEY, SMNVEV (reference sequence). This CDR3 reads CASSLGFGNTIYF. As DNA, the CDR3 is TGTGCCAGCAGTTTGGGCTTTGGAAACACCATATATTTT.

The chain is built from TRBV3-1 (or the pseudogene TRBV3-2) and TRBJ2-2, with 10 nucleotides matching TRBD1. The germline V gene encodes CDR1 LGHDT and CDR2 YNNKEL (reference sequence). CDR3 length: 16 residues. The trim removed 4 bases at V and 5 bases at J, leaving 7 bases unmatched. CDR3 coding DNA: TGTGCCAGCAGCCCGTTGACAGGGGGCGAAACCGGGGAGCTGTTTTTT. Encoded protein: CASSPLTGGETGELFF.

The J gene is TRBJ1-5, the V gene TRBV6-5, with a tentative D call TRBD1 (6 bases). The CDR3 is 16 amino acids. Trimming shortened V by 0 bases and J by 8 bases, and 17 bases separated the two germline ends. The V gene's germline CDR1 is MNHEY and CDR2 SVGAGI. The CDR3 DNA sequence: TGTGCCAGCAGTTACTCTGCTGACAGGTCCGGAGAGCCCCAGCATTTT. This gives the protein CASSYSADRSGEPQHF.

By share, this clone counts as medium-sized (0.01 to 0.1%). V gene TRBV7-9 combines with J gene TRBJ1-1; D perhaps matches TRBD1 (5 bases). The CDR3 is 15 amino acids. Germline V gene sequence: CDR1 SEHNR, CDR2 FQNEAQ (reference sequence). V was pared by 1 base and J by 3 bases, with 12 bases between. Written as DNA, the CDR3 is TGTGCCAGCAGCTTAGTTGGGGGGGTTCACACTGAAGCTTTCTTT. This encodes CASSLVGGVHTEAFF. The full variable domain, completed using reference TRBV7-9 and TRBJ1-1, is DTGVSQNPRHKITKRGQNVTFRCDPISEHNRLYWYRQTLGQGPEFLTYFQNEAQLEKSRLLSDRFSAERPKGSFSTLEIQRTEQGDSAMYLCASSLVGGVHTEAFFGQGTRLTVV.

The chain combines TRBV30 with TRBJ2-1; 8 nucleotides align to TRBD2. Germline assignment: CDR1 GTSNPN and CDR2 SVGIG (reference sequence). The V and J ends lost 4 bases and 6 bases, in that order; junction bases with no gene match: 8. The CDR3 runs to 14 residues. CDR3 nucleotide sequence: TGTGCCTGGACCCCCGGGGGGGGTATCAATGAGCAGTTCTTC. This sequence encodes CAWTPGGGINEQFF. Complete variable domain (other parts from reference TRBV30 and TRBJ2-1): SQTIHQWPATLVQPVGSPLSLECTVEGTSNPNLYWYRQAAGRGLQLLFYSVGIGQISSEVPQNLSASRPQDRQFILSSKKLLLSDSGFYLCAWTPGGGINEQFFGPGTRLTVL.

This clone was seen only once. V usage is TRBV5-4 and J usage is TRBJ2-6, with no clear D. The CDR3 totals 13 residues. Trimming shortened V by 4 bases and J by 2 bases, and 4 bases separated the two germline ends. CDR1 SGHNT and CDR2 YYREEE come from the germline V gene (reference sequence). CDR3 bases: TGTGCCAGCAGCCTTCCTGGGGCCAACGTCCTGACTTTC. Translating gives CASSLPGANVLTF.

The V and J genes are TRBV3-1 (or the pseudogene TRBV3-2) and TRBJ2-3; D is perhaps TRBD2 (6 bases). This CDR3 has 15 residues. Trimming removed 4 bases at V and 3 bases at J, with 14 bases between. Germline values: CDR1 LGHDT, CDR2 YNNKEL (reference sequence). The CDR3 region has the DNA TGTGCCAGCAGCCCGGGACCCGGGAGAACAGATACGCAGTATTTT. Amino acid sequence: CASSPGPGRTDTQYF.

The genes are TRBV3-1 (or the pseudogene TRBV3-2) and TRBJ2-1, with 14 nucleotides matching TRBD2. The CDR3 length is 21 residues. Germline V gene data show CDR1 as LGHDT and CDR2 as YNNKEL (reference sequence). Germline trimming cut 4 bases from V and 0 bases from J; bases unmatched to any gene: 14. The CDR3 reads CASSPGLAGVFPTASYNEQFF. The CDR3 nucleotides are TGTGCCAGCAGCCCGGGACTAGCGGGAGTCTTCCCGACGGCCTCCTACAATGAGCAGTTCTTC.

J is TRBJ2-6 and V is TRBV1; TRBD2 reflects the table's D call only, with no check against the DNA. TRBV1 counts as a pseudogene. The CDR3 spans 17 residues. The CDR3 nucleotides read TGCACCAGCAGAGTATGCGAGTTTGTGCATCGGGCCAACGTCCTGACTTTC. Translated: CTSRVCEFVHRANVLTF.

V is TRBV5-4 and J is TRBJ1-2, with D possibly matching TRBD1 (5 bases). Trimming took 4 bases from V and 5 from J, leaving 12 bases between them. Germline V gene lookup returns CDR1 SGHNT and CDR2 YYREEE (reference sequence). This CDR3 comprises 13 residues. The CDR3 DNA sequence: TGTGCCAGCAGCCCAGACAGCGATTATGGCTACACCTTC. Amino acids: CASSPDSDYGYTF.